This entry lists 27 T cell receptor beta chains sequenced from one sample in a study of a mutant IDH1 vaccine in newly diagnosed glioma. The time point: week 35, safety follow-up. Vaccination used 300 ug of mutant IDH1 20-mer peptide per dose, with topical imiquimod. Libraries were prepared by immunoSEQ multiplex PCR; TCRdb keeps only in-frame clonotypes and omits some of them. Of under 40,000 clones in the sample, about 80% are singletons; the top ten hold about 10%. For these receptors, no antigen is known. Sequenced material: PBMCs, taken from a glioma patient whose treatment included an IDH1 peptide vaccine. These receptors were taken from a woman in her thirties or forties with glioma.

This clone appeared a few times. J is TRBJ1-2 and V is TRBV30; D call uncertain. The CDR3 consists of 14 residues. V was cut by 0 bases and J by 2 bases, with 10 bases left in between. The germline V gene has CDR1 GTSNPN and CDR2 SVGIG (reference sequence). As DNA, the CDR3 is TGTGCCTGGAGTGTACGCGGGTTGAACTATGGCTACACCTTC. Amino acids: CAWSVRGLNYGYTF. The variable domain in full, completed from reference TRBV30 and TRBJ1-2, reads SQTIHQWPATLVQPVGSPLSLECTVEGTSNPNLYWYRQAAGRGLQLLFYSVGIGQISSEVPQNLSASRPQDRQFILSSKKLLLSDSGFYLCAWSVRGLNYGYTFGSGTRLTVV.

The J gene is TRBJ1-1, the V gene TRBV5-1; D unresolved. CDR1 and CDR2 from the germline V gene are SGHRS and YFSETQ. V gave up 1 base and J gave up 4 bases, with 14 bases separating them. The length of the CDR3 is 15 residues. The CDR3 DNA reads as TGCGCCAGCAGCTTGTACGGAGGAACGAGCACTGAAGCTTTCTTT. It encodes CASSLYGGTSTEAFF.

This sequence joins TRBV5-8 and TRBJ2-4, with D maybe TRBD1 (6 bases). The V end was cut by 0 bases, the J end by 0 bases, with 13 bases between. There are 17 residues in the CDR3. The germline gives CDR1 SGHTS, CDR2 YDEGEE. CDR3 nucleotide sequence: TGTGCCAGCAGCTTGGGACTTACAGGGATAGCCAAAAACATTCAGTACTTC. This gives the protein CASSLGLTGIAKNIQYF.

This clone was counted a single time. The CDR3 nucleotides are TGTGCCAGCAGTGAAGCAGACCGGGAGAATCAGCCCCAGCATTTT. This sequence encodes CASSEADRENQPQHF. The V gene is TRBV6-1, the J gene TRBJ1-5; D is uncertain. Trimming stripped 0 bases from V and 4 bases from J, with 10 bases between. CDR1 is MNHNS, CDR2 SASEGT, per germline. CDR3 length equals 15 residues.

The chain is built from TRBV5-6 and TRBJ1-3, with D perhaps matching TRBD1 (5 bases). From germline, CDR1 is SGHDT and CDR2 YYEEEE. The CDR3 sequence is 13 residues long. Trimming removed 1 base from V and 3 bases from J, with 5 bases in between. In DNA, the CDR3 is TGTGCCAGCAGCTTGCAGGGTGGAAACACCATATATTTT. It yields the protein CASSLQGGNTIYF. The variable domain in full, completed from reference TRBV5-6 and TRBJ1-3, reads DAGVTQSPTHLIKTRGQQVTLRCSPKSGHDTVSWYQQALGQGPQFIFQYYEEEERQRGNFPDRFSGHQFPNYSSELNVNALLLGDSALYLCASSLQGGNTIYFGEGSWLTVV.

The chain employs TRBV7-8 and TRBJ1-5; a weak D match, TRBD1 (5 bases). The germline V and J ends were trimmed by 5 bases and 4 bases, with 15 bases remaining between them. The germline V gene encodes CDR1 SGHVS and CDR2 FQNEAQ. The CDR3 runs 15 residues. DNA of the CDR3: TGTGCCAGCAGCGCGGGACGGCCCTTAAATCAGCCCCAGCATTTT. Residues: CASSAGRPLNQPQHF.

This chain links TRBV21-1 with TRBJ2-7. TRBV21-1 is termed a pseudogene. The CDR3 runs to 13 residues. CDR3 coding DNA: TGTGCCAGCAGCACCAAGACGGACCACAAGCAGTACTTC. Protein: CASSTKTDHKQYF.

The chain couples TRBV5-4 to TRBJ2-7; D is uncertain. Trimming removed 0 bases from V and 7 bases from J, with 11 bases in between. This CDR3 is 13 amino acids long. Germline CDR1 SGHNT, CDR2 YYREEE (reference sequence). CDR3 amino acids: CASSLVAVDEQYF. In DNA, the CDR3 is TGTGCCAGCAGCTTGGTGGCCGTGGATGAGCAGTACTTC.

The CDR3: CASGETRDRAQATNSPLHF. The DNA of the CDR3 is TGTGCTAGTGGTGAGACCCGGGACAGGGCCCAGGCCACGAATTCACCCCTCCACTTT. This chain connects TRBV12-5 to TRBJ1-6; 9 nucleotides align to TRBD1. The CDR3 has 19 residues. Germline lookup yields CDR1 LGHNT and CDR2 FRNRAP. The junction had 18 bases not matched to a gene; V was cut back by 5 bases and J by 7 bases.

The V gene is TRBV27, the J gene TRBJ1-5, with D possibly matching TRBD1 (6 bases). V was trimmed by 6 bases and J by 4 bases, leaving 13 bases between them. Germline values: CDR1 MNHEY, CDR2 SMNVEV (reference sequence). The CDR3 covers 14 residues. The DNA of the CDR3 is TGTGCCAGCAGGATGACAGGAAATAATCAGCCCCAGCATTTT. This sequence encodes CASRMTGNNQPQHF.

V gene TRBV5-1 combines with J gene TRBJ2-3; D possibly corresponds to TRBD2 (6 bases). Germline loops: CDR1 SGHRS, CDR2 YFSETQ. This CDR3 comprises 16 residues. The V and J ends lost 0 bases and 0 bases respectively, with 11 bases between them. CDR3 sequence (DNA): TGCGCCAGCAGCTTGGTCCTCGGGGGAAGCACAGATACGCAGTATTTT. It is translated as CASSLVLGGSTDTQYF. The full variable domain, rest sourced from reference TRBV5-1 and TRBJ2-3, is KAGVTQTPRYLIKTRGQQVTLSCSPISGHRSVSWYQQTPGQGLQFLFEYFSETQRNKGNFPGRFSGRQFSNSRSEMNVSTLELGDSALYLCASSLVLGGSTDTQYFGPGTRLTVL.

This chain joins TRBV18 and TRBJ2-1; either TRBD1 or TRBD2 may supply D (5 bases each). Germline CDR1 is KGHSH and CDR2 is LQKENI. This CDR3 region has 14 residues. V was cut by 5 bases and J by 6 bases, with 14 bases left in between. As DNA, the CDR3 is TGTGCCAGCTCATCGGGACCCGTGGGCAATGAGCAGTTCTTC. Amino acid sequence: CASSSGPVGNEQFF.

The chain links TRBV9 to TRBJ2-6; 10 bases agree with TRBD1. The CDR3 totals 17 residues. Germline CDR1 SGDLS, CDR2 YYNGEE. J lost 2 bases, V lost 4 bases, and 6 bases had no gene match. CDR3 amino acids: CASSTRDRGTGANVLTF. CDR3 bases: TGTGCCAGCAGCACCCGGGACAGGGGTACTGGGGCCAACGTCCTGACTTTC.

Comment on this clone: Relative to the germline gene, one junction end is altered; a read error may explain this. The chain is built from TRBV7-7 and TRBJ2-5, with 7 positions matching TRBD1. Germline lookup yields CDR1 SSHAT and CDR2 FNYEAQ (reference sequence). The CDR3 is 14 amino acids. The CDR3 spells CASSLGDRPGTQYF. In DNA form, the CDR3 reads TGTGCTAGCAGCTTAGGGGACAGACCCGGGACCCAGTACTTC.

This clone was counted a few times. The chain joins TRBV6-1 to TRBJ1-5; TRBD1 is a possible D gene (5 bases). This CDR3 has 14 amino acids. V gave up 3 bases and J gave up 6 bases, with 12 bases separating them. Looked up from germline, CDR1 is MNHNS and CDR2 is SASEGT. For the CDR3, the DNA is TGTGCCAGCAGTGACCTGCAGGGACGTCAGCCCCAGCATTTT. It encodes CASSDLQGRQPQHF.

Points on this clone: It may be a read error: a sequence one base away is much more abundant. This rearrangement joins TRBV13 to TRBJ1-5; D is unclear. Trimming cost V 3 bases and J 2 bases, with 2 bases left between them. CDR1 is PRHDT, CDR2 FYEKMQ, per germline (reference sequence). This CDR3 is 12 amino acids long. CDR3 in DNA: TGTGCCAGCAGCTTTGGCAATCAGCCCCAGCATTTT. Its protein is CASSFGNQPQHF.

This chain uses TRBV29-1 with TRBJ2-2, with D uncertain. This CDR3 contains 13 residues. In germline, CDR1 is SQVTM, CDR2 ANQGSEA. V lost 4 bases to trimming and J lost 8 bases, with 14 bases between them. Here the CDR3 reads CSVAPPGIGELFF. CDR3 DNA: TGCAGCGTTGCCCCCCCCGGTATTGGGGAGCTGTTTTTT.

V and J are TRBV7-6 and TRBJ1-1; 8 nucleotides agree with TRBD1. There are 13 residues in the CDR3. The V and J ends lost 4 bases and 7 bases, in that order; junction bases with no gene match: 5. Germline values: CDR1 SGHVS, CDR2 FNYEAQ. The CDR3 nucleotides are TGTGCCAGCAGCTGGACAGGGAGTGGTGAAGCTTTCTTT. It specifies CASSWTGSGEAFF.

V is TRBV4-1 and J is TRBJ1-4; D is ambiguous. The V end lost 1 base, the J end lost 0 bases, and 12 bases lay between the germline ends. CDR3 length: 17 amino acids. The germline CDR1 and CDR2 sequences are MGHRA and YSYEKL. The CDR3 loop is CASSQVIGPATNEKLFF. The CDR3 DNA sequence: TGCGCCAGCAGCCAAGTAATCGGTCCTGCAACTAATGAAAAACTGTTTTTT.

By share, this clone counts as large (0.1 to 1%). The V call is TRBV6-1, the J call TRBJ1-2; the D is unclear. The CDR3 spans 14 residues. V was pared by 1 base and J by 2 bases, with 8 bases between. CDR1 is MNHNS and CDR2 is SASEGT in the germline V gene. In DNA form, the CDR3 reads TGTGCCAGCAGTGAAGTTGGCGGAAACTATGGCTACACCTTC. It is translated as CASSEVGGNYGYTF.

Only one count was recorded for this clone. This chain's CDR3 is CATSRVTSGGAYEQYF. The CDR3 bases are TGTGCCACCAGCAGAGTGACTAGCGGGGGGGCATACGAGCAGTACTTC. The chain employs TRBV15 and TRBJ2-7, with 14 bases identical to TRBD2. Germline V lookup: CDR1 LNHNV, CDR2 YYDKDF (reference sequence). There are 16 residues in the CDR3. V lost 1 base, J lost 4 bases, and 3 bases stayed unmatched.

Here the CDR3 DNA reads TGTGCCAGCAGTCCCGTAGGCAGGGGGCTCTCTGGGGCCAACGTCCTGACTTTC. Its translation is CASSPVGRGLSGANVLTF. V and J are TRBV28 and TRBJ2-6; 8 nucleotides agree with TRBD1. V dropped 5 bases and J dropped 0; count of bases not matched to a gene: 9. Germline V CDR1 and CDR2: MDHEN, SYDVKM. This CDR3 region has 18 residues. Based on the CDR3 plus reference TRBV28 and TRBJ2-6, the full variable domain is DVKVTQSSRYLVKRTGEKVFLECVQDMDHENMFWYRQDPGLGLRLIYFSYDVKMKEKGDIPEGYSVSREKKERFSLILESASTNQTSMYLCASSPVGRGLSGANVLTFGAGSRLTVL.

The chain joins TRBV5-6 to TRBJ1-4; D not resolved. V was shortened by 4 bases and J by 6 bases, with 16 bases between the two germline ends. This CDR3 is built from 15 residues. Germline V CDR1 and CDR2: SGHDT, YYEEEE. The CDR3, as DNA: TGTGCCAGCAGCGGCCAAAGGGCGCGGGATGAAAAACTGTTTTTT. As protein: CASSGQRARDEKLFF.

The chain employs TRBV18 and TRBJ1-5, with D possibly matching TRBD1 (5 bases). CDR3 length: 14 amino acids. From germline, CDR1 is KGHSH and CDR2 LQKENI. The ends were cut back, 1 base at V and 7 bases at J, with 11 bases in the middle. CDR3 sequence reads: CASSPQGAEQPQHF. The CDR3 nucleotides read TGTGCCAGCTCACCACAAGGGGCGGAACAGCCCCAGCATTTT. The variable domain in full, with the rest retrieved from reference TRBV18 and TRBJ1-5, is NAGVMQNPRHLVRRRGQEARLRCSPMKGHSHVYWYRQLPEEGLKFMVYLQKENIIDESGMPKERFSAEFPKEGPSILRIQQVVRGDSAAYFCASSPQGAEQPQHFGDGTRLSIL.

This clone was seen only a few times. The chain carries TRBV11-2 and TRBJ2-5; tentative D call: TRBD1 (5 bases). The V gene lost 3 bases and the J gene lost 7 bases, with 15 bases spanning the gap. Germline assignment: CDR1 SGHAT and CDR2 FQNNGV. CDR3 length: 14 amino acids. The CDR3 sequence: CASSFTTPRGTQYF. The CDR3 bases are TGTGCCAGCAGCTTCACCACCCCAAGGGGGACCCAGTACTTC.

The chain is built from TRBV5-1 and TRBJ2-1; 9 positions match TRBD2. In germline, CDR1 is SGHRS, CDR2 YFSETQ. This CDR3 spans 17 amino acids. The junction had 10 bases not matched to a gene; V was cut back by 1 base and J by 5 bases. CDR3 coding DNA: TGCGCCAGCAGCTTGAAGGGGGCGGGGGGGCGACACAATGAGCAGTTCTTC. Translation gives CASSLKGAGGRHNEQFF.

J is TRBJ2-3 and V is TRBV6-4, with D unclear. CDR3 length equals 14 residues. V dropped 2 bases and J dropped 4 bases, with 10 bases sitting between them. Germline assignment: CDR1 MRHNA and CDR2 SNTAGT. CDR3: CASSDRLWADTQYF. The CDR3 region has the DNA TGTGCCAGCAGTGACAGGTTATGGGCAGATACGCAGTATTTT.